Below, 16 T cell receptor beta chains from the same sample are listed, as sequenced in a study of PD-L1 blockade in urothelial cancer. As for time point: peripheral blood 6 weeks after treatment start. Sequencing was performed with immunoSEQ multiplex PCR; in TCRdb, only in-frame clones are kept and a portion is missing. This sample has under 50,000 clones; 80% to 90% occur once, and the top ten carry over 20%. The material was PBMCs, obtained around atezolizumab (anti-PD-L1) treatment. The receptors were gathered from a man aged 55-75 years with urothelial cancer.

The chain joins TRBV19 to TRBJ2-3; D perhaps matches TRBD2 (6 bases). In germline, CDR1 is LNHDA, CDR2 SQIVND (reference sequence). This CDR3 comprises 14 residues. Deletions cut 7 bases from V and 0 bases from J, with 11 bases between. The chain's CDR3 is CASTWDSSTDTQYF. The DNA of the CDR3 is TGTGCCAGTACCTGGGACTCGAGCACAGATACGCAGTATTTT. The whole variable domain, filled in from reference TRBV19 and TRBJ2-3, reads DGGITQSPKYLFRKEGQNVTLSCEQNLNHDAMYWYRQDPGQGLRLIYYSQIVNDFQKGDIAEGYSVSREKKESFPLTVTSAQKNPTAFYLCASTWDSSTDTQYFGPGTRLTVL.

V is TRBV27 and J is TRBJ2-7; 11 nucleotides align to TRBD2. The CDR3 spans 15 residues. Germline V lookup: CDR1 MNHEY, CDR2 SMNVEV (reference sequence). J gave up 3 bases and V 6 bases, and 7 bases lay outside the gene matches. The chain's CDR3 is CASRPGTSGNYEQYF. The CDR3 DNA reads TGTGCCAGCAGACCCGGGACTAGCGGTAACTACGAGCAGTACTTC.

In DNA, the CDR3 is TGCGCCAGCAGCTTAGGGGGCTACGAGCAGTACTTC. Amino acids: CASSLGGYEQYF. J is TRBJ2-7 and V is TRBV5-1; D may be TRBD1 (6 bases). Per the germline V gene, CDR1 is SGHRS and CDR2 is YFSETQ. The V end was cut by 2 bases, the J end by 3 bases, with 6 bases between. The CDR3 is 12 residues long.

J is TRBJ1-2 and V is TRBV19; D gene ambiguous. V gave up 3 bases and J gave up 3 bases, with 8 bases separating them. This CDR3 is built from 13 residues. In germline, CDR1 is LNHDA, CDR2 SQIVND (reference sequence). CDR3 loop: CASSIMRDYGYTF. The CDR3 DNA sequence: TGTGCCAGTAGTATTATGCGCGACTATGGCTACACCTTC. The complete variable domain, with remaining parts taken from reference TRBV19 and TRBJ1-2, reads DGGITQSPKYLFRKEGQNVTLSCEQNLNHDAMYWYRQDPGQGLRLIYYSQIVNDFQKGDIAEGYSVSREKKESFPLTVTSAQKNPTAFYLCASSIMRDYGYTFGSGTRLTVV.

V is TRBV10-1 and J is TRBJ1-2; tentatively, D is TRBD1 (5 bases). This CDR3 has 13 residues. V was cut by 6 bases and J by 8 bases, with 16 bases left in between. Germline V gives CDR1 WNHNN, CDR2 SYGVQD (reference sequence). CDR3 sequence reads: CASSPDTTRGYTF. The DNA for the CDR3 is TGCGCCAGCAGCCCGGACACCACAAGGGGCTACACCTTC.

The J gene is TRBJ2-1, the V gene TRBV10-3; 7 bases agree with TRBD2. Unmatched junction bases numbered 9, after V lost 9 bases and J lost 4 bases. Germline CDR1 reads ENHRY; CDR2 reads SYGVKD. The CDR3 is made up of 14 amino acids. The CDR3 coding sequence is TGTGCCATACGAGAGTCTAGCGGATACAATGAGCAGTTCTTC. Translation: CAIRESSGYNEQFF.

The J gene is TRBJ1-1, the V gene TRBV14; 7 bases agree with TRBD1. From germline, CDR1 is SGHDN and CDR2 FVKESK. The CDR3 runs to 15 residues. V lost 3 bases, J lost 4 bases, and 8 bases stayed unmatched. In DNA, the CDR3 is TGTGCCAGCAGCCAGAAGTACAGGGGAGGCACTGAAGCTTTCTTT. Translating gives CASSQKYRGGTEAFF. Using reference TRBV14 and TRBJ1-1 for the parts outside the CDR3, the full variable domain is EAGVTQFPSHSVIEKGQTVTLRCDPISGHDNLYWYRRVMGKEIKFLLHFVKESKQDESGMPNNRFLAERTGGTYSTLKVQPAELEDSGVYFCASSQKYRGGTEAFFGQGTRLTVV.

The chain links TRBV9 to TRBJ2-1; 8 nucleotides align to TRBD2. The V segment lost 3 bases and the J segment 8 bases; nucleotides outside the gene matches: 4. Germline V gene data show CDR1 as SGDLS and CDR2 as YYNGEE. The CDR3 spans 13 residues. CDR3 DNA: TGTGCCAGCAGCGAGAGCGGGAGCGATGAGCAGTTCTTC. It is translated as CASSESGSDEQFF.

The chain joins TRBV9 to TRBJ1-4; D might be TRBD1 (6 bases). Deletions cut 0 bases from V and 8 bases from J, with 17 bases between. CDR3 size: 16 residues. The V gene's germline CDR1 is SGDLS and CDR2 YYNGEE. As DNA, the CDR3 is TGTGCCAGCAGCGTAGGCTCGGGACAAGCCCACGAAAAACTGTTTTTT. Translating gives CASSVGSGQAHEKLFF. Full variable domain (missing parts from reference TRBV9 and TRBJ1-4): DSGVTQTPKHLITATGQRVTLRCSPRSGDLSVYWYQQSLDQGLQFLIQYYNGEERAKGNILERFSAQQFPDLHSELNLSSLELGDSALYFCASSVGSGQAHEKLFFGSGTQLSVL.

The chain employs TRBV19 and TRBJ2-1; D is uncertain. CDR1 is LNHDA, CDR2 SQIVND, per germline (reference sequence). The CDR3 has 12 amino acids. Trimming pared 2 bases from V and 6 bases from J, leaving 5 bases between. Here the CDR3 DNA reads TGTGCCAGTAGTATAAATCGCAATGAGCAGTTCTTC. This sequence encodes CASSINRNEQFF.

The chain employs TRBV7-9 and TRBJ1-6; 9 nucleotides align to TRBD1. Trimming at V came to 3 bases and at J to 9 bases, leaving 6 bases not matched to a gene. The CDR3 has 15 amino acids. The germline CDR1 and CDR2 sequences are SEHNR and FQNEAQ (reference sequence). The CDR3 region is CASSFGTGRGSPLHF. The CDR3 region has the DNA TGTGCCAGCAGCTTCGGGACAGGGAGGGGTTCACCCCTCCACTTT.

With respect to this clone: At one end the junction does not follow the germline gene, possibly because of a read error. CDR3 sequence: CVSSPLGQGSDTQYF. The CDR3 DNA is TGTGTCAGCTCACCACTTGGACAGGGATCAGATACGCAGTATTTT. V gene TRBV18 combines with J gene TRBJ2-3; 8 bases agree with TRBD1. This CDR3 spans 15 amino acids. Germline loops: CDR1 KGHSH, CDR2 LQKENI.

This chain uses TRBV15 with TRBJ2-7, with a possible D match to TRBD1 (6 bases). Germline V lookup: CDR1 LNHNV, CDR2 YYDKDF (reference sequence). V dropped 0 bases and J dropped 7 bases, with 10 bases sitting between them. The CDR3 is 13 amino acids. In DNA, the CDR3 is TGTGCCACCAGCAGAGATAGGGGGTTTGAGCAGTACTTC. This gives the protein CATSRDRGFEQYF.

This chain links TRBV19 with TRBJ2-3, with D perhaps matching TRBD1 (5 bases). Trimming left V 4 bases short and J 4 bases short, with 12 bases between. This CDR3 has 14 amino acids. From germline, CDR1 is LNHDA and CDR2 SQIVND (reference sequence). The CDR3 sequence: CASSNRGAADTQYF. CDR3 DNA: TGTGCCAGTAGTAACCGTGGGGCGGCAGATACGCAGTATTTT.

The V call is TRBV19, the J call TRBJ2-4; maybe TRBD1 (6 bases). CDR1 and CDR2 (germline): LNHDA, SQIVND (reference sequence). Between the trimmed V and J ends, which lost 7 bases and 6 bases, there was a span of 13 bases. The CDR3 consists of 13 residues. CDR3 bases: TGTGCCAGTAAATACAGGGATGGAAACATTCAGTACTTC. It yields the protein CASKYRDGNIQYF.

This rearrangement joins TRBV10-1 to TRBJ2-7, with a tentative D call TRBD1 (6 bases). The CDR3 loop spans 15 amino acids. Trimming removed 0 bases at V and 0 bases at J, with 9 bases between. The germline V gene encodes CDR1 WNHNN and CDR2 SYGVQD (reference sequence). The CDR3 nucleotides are TGCGCCAGCAGTGAGTCCGTAGGGGGCTCCTACGAGCAGTACTTC. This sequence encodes CASSESVGGSYEQYF.